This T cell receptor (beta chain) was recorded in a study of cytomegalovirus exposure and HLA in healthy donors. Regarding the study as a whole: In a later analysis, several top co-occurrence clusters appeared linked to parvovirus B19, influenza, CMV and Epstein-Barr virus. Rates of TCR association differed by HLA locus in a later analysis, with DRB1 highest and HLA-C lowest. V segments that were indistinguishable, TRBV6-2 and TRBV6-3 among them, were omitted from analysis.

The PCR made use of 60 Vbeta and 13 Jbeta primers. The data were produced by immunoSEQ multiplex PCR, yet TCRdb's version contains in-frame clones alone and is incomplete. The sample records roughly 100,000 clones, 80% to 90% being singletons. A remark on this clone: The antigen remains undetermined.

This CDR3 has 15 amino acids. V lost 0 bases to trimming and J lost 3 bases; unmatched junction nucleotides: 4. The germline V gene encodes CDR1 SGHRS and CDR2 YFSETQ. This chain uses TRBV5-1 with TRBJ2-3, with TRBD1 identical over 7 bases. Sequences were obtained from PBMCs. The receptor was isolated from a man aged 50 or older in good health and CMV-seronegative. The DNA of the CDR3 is TGCGCCAGCAGCTTGGGACAGGGAGTAACAGATACGCAGTATTTT. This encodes CASSLGQGVTDTQYF.